The 7 T cell receptor beta chains below come from one sample, sequenced in a study of OX40 agonist ivuxolimab in advanced cancers. Clones were read by immunoSEQ multiplex PCR, and TCRdb kept only the in-frame ones, dropping some. The sample has 60,000 to 90,000 clones; around 80% are singletons. The specimen was CD4+ or CD8+ T cells sorted from blood, collected in a trial of the OX40 agonist ivuxolimab. The receptors originated from an adult with an advanced solid tumor such as melanoma, head and neck, liver or kidney cancer.

The chain recombines TRBV7-8 with TRBJ1-2, with 8 bases aligning to TRBD1. The CDR3 totals 13 residues. The germline V gene has CDR1 SGHVS and CDR2 FQNEAQ. Losses at the gene ends were 5 bases for V and 8 bases for J; bases not matched to a gene: 7. In nucleotides, the CDR3 is TGTGCCAGCAGCCTCCGGGACAGGATGGGCTACACCTTC. Its protein is CASSLRDRMGYTF.

The gene calls are TRBV19 and TRBJ2-2; 7 nucleotides align to TRBD2. Germline CDR1 and CDR2: LNHDA and SQIVND (reference sequence). The CDR3 has 17 amino acids. With 4 bases clipped from V and 6 bases from J, the junction kept 14 bases outside the gene matches. CDR3 DNA: TGTGCCAGTAGTAGATATTCAGCGGGGACGGCGGCCGGGGAGCTGTTTTTT. Translating it yields CASSRYSAGTAAGELFF.

The sample holds a few counts of this clone. This chain connects TRBV2 to TRBJ1-1; maybe TRBD1 (5 bases). The CDR3 has 14 amino acids. Germline V lookup: CDR1 SNHLY, CDR2 FYNNEI. V was cut by 8 bases and J by 4 bases, with 17 bases left in between. The CDR3 sequence: CASANQLRGTEAFF. The CDR3 bases are TGTGCCAGCGCCAACCAACTTAGGGGCACTGAAGCTTTCTTT. Complete variable domain (other parts from reference TRBV2 and TRBJ1-1): EPEVTQTPSHQVTQMGQEVILRCVPISNHLYFYWYRQILGQKVEFLVSFYNNEISEKSEIFDDQFSVERPDGSNFTLKIRSTKLEDSAMYFCASANQLRGTEAFFGQGTRLTVV.

The V gene is TRBV7-2, the J gene TRBJ2-5; D is unclear. The J call may be wrong; the DNA end is better matched by TRBJ2-7. Germline V gene lookup returns CDR1 SGHTA and CDR2 FQGNSA. This CDR3 has 13 residues. CDR3 DNA: TGTGCCAGCAGCTTAAAGAGCTCCTACGAGCAGTACTTC. Translating gives CASSLKSSYEQYF.

The chain combines TRBV6-1 with TRBJ2-5, with D unclear. This CDR3 comprises 13 residues. CDR1 is MNHNS, CDR2 SASEGT, per germline. Trimming pared 7 bases from V and 4 bases from J, leaving 13 bases between. The CDR3 loop is CASIPMGAETQYF. In DNA, the CDR3 is TGTGCCAGCATCCCTATGGGCGCAGAGACCCAGTACTTC.

The chain has TRBV27 and TRBJ2-7; possible D gene TRBD1, 6 bases. Germline CDR1 reads MNHEY; CDR2 reads SMNVEV (reference sequence). Trimming removed 6 bases from V and 2 bases from J, with 17 bases in between. The length of the CDR3 is 15 residues. CDR3 in DNA: TGTGCCAGCAGGCCGGCCGGGACAATGACCTACGAGCAGTACTTC. Encoded protein: CASRPAGTMTYEQYF.

The V and J genes are TRBV7-3 and TRBJ1-1; TRBD1 might be the D (5 bases). Trimming took 2 bases from V and 1 from J, leaving 5 bases between them. Looked up from germline, CDR1 is SGHTA and CDR2 is FQGTGA. The CDR3 is 13 residues long. This CDR3 reads CASSLGTNTEAFF. CDR3 coding DNA: TGTGCCAGCAGCTTAGGGACGAACACTGAAGCTTTCTTT.